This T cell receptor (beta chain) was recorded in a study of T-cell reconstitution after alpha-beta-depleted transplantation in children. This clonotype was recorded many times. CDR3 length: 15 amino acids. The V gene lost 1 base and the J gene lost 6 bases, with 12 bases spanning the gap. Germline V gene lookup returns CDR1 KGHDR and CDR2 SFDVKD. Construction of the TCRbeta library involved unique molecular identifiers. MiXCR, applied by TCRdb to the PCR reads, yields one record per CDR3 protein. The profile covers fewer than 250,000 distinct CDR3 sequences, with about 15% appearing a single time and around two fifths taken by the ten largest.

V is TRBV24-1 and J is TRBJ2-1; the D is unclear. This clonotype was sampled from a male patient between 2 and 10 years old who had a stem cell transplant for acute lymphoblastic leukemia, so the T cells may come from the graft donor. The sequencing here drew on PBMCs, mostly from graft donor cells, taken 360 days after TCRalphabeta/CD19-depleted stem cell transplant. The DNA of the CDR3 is TGTGCCACCAGTGATTTTAGGGCTAGTTTCAATGAGCAGTTCTTC. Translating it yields CATSDFRASFNEQFF.